This T cell receptor beta chain was obtained from a study of shared clonotypes between healthy human individuals (dated by TCRdb to 2018 to 2020). For the wider study: The cohort included a few men and a couple of women between 18 and 49 years of age. For each donor, CD4 naive and CD4 memory were each run on three plates, CD8 naive on two plates, and CD8 memory on one plate. To estimate repertoire size and how much clonotypes are shared between individuals, the study performed deep sequencing of blood TCR repertoires from roughly five healthy adults. To increase sequencing depth and limit assay-specific biases, TCR repertoire library preparation and sequencing were carried out by different laboratories using diverse techniques. Each donor's leukapheresis produced roughly between roughly 0.85 and 9.5 billion PBMCs.

Paper-wide results and their limitations: Sampling was restricted to blood, and TCR repertoires in tissue are likely to differ from TCR repertoires in blood. Roughly 5.2% of naive CD4, approximately 3.7% of naive CD8, approximately 2% of memory CD4, and 0.35% to 0.4% of memory CD8 clonotypes were shared across several donors. Incomplete sequencing was indicated by rarefaction of sorted-subset datasets, despite the large sequencing depth. Estimated clonotype richness was generally larger for naive than for memory subsets. Compared with non-shared clonotypes, the clonotypes found in all four sorted-subset donors had higher generation probabilities. Because the study included a small number of donors, the genetic and exposure-history diversity represented was limited. Based on pairwise subsampling, the degree of clonotype sharing among donors was expected to be affected by sequencing depth.

This clone was seen only once. The antigen this receptor binds is unknown. No base quality information exists; no much larger clone differs at one position. Based on the germline V gene (reference sequence), the CDR1 and CDR2 sequences are MNHEY and SMNVEV. For this chain, trimming is 5 bases at the V end and 1 base at the J end, and the number of junction bases without a gene match is 18. The CDR3 goes from the cysteine to the phenylalanine over 21 residues. Only the CDR3 DNA is retained, 63 bases long and in frame from the first base. Using the deep immunoSEQ assay, TCR CDR3 regions were amplified from genomic DNA by multiplex PCR. Genomic DNA extracted from each cell subset was distributed evenly over all wells of several immunoSEQ 96-well plates, and each plate served as one replicate. For sorted subsets, each replicate PCR was loaded with about 200 ng genomic DNA, equivalent to roughly 30,000 T cell genomes. Purified libraries were quantified with a Qubit 3.0 fluorometer, sized on a Bioanalyzer 2100, and re-quantified with the KAPA Library Quantification kit. Every immunoSEQ 96-well plate was sequenced on a separate single-read 150-cycle Illumina NextSeq 550 flow cell. Processing in the source paper ran as follows. Because the immunoSEQ output included only junctional sequences and no quality scores, the filtering could not be the same as the filtering used for full-length reads. Sequences were annotated with PyIR, a Python wrapper for IgBLAST v1.9, and V/J genes and CDR3 were assigned using IMGT germline references. Reads were filtered out if the reads had weak V/J assignments (E-value above 1e-6), no CDR3, stop codons, out-of-frame junctions, or ambiguous translated residues. V3J clonotypes were defined as sequences sharing an identical inferred V gene, J gene, and CDR3 amino acid sequence. To compute the percentage overlap between repertoires, the number of shared unique clonotypes was divided by the size of the smaller repertoire. Richness of each repertoire was evaluated using RTK rarefaction, the Chao1 estimator, and Recon v2.1 estimates of unobserved clonotypes. OLGA was used to compute generation probabilities for all TCRbeta clonotypes that the gDNA method yielded from a handful of donors. The source is immuneACCESS, and TCRdb retained only in-frame sequences with V and J called. Part of the clones is not carried over; for the studies checked, unresolved V genes explain less than half of this, and the remainder is unexplained. Clone size and V and J calls were adopted from that table, with D and trimming inferred from the DNA. The sample yields about 2.4 million clones; 93% were counted once. Around 0.4% of the sample is taken by the ten largest.

Donors were healthy HIV-negative adults with no recently reported acute infections or vaccinations. Every donor was a Caucasian adult residing in Nashville, Tennessee, USA. CD4+ T cells were enriched by magnetic negative selection, after which naive cells were positively selected on CD45RA and the negative fraction was taken as the memory subset. Blood was obtained by leukapheresis, after which PBMCs were separated by Ficoll-Histopaque density gradient centrifugation and cryopreserved in liquid nitrogen vapor phase. Purity and quantity of every magnetically sorted T cell population were checked by analytical flow cytometry. Genomic DNA was isolated from every sorted fraction and measured by UV absorbance on a Nanodrop 2000c.

The TCR was taken from a man aged 18 to 29 in good health. Some clones in this sample may be carry-over from other donors' samples. Specimen: naive CD4+ T cells from PBMCs. What this sample's cell subset or site label stands for: CD45RA+ positively selected. The chain is made from TRBV27 and TRBJ2-3; the central 13 bases match TRBD2. CDR3 sequence: CASSPPRTSGRGGAGTDTQYF. The nucleotide sequence reads as follows: TGTGCCAGCAGTCCACCCCGGACTAGCGGGAGAGGGGGGGCGGGCACAGATACGCAGTATTTT.